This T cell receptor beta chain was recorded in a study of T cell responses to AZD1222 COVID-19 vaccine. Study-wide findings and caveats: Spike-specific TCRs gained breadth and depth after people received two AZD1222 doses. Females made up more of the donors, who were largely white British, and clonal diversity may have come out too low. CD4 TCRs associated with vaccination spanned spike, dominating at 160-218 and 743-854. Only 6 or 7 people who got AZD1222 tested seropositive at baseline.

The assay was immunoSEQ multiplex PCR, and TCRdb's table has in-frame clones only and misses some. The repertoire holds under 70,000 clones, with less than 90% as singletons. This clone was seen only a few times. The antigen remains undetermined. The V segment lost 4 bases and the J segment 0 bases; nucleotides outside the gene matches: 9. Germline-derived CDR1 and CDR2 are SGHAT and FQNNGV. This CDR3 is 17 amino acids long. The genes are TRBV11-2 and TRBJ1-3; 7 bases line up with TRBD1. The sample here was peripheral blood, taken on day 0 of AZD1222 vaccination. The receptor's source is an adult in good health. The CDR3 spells CASSSQGQLPSGNTIYF. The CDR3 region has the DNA TGTGCCAGCAGCTCACAGGGACAGCTTCCCTCTGGAAACACCATATATTTT.